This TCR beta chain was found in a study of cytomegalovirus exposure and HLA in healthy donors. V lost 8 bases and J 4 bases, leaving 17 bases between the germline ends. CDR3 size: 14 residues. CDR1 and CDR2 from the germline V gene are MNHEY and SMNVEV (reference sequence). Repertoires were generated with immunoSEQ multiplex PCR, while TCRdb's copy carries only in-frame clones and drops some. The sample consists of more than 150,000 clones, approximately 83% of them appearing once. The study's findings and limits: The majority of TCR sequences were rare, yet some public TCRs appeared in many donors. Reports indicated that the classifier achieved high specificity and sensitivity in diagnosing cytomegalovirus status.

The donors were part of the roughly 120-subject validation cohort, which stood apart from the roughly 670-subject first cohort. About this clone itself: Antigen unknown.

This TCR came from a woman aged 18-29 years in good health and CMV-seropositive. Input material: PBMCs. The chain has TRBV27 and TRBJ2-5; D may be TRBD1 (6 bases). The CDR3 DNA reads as TGTGCCAGCGGGGGCCGATGGGGGCTAGAGACCCAGTACTTC. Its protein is CASGGRWGLETQYF.